One sample yielded the 24 T cell receptor beta chains listed below, sequenced in a study of cytomegalovirus exposure and HLA in healthy donors. PCR used 60 Vbeta primers and 13 Jbeta primers. Data came from immunoSEQ multiplex PCR; TCRdb stores just in-frame clones and leaves some out. The sample lists roughly 93,000 clones, over 60% occurring once. The sequenced material came from PBMCs. The source is a middle-aged man in good health and CMV-seronegative.

This CDR3 reads CASSQVVAEASYEQYF. The CDR3 DNA reads TGTGCCAGCAGCCAAGTTGTGGCGGAAGCCTCCTACGAGCAGTACTTC. V is TRBV4-2 and J is TRBJ2-7; the D is unclear. CDR3 length equals 16 residues. Germline CDR1 and CDR2: LGHNA and YNFKEQ. Trimming shortened V by 1 base and J by 0 bases, and 13 bases separated the two germline ends.

The rearrangement links TRBV5-1 to TRBJ2-5; the match to TRBD1 covers 9 bases. V lost 3 bases and J lost 2; bases outside the gene matches: 17. CDR1 and CDR2 from the germline V gene are SGHRS and YFSETQ. The CDR3 extends over 19 amino acids. Written as DNA, the CDR3 is TGCGCCAGCAGCTGGAAGCGGGACAGGGACAAAAAAATTCAAGAGACCCAGTACTTC. Translated: CASSWKRDRDKKIQETQYF.

CDR3 loop: CASSAPTSGGNGANVLTF. For the CDR3, the DNA is TGCGCCAGCAGTGCTCCCACTAGCGGGGGAAATGGGGCCAACGTCCTGACTTTC. The rearrangement uses TRBV5-1 and TRBJ2-6, with TRBD2 matching 11 bases. Germline V CDR1 and CDR2: SGHRS, YFSETQ. The trim removed 5 bases at V and 3 bases at J, leaving 10 bases unmatched. The CDR3 has 18 amino acids.

Notes on this clone: Distinct nucleotide sequences in the sample also encode this CDR3. The genes are TRBV1 and TRBJ2-5; the D segment call TRBD2 is taken from the table without a DNA check. TRBV1 corresponds to a pseudogene. This CDR3 comprises 15 residues. CDR3 bases: TGCACCAGCAGCCAACCCCCAGCTAGCGGAGAGACCCAGTACTTC. It is translated as CTSSQPPASGETQYF.

This clone has a handful of counts. J is TRBJ2-1 and V is TRBV7-9; D may be TRBD1 (5 bases). From germline, CDR1 is SEHNR and CDR2 FQNEAQ (reference sequence). The V and J ends lost 3 bases and 2 bases respectively, with 11 bases between them. The CDR3 runs 15 residues. The CDR3 DNA is TGTGCCAGCAGCTTCCTCGCAGGGACCTACAATGAGCAGTTCTTC. This translates into CASSFLAGTYNEQFF.

V gene TRBV7-2 combines with J gene TRBJ2-1, with 7 positions matching TRBD1. Trimming took 5 bases from V and 12 from J; bases not matched to a gene: 7. CDR3 size: 12 residues. Germline CDR1 SGHTA, CDR2 FQGNSA. CDR3 DNA sequence: TGTGCCAGCAGCGTGTGGGACAGTTCGCAGTTCTTC. It specifies CASSVWDSSQFF.

The rearrangement links TRBV28 to TRBJ1-3, with TRBD1 as a possible D gene (5 bases). Germline V gene lookup returns CDR1 MDHEN and CDR2 SYDVKM. Trimming left V 4 bases short and J 3 bases short, with 19 bases between. The length of the CDR3 is 17 residues. CDR3 in amino acids: CASSYGRGYDFGNTIYF. DNA for the CDR3: TGTGCCAGCAGTTATGGAAGGGGATATGATTTTGGAAACACCATATATTTT.

This clone was seen only a few times. The chain is built from TRBV27 and TRBJ1-6; tentatively, D is TRBD1 (6 bases). The CDR3 sequence is 16 residues long. CDR1 MNHEY and CDR2 SMNVEV come from the germline V gene (reference sequence). V dropped 5 bases and J dropped 7 bases, with 18 bases sitting between them. The CDR3 sequence is CASSDGTREINSPLHF. CDR3 DNA: TGTGCCAGCAGTGATGGGACACGCGAAATAAATTCACCCCTCCACTTT.

CDR3 loop: CSVGGGTGITGELFF. The CDR3 nucleotides are TGCAGCGTGGGGGGTGGGACAGGGATCACCGGGGAGCTGTTTTTT. This chain connects TRBV29-1 to TRBJ2-2; 9 nucleotides match TRBD1. Trimming took 6 bases from V and 4 from J; bases not matched to a gene: 9. Germline V gene data show CDR1 as SQVTM and CDR2 as ANQGSEA. The CDR3 is 15 amino acids.

The chain has TRBV11-2 and TRBJ2-1; D remains unclear. The germline gives CDR1 SGHAT, CDR2 FQNNGV. Trimming stripped 0 bases from V and 12 bases from J, with 6 bases between. This CDR3 region has 11 residues. The CDR3 coding sequence is TGTGCCAGCAGCTTAGAAGCAGGGCAGTTCTTC. It encodes CASSLEAGQFF.

This clone was observed a handful of times. The chain is built from TRBV19 and TRBJ1-1; 7 bases fit TRBD1. Trimming removed 3 bases from V and 1 base from J; junction bases left unmatched: 2. Germline V lookup: CDR1 LNHDA, CDR2 SQIVND (reference sequence). This CDR3 comprises 14 residues. CDR3 DNA: TGTGCCAGTAGTATCGGGACAGCGAACACTGAAGCTTTCTTT. Amino acids: CASSIGTANTEAFF.

In its sample, this clone was seen a few times. The chain links TRBV7-2 to TRBJ1-1, with D uncertain. CDR1 and CDR2 from the germline V gene are SGHTA and FQGNSA. CDR3 length equals 13 residues. V was trimmed by 7 bases and J by 11 bases, leaving 20 bases between them. The CDR3 is CASTLRRVEGAFF. The DNA of the CDR3 is TGTGCCAGCACCCTACGGAGGGTCGAAGGGGCTTTCTTT.

The table lists this clone with a few counts. The chain combines TRBV7-2 with TRBJ1-1; a weak D match, TRBD1 (5 bases). Germline CDR1 SGHTA, CDR2 FQGNSA. There are 16 residues in the CDR3. V lost 1 base to trimming and J lost 4 bases, with 16 bases between them. Here the CDR3 DNA reads TGTGCCAGCAGCTTAGGGGCTCCGGGGGGTGGCACTGAAGCTTTCTTT. This sequence encodes CASSLGAPGGGTEAFF.

This clone was recorded only once. This rearrangement joins TRBV7-9 to TRBJ2-1; D remains unclear. CDR1 and CDR2 from the germline V gene are SEHNR and FQNEAQ (reference sequence). V dropped 5 bases and J dropped 8 bases, with 4 bases sitting between them. This CDR3 is 10 amino acids long. Written as DNA, the CDR3 is TGTGCCAGCAGCCTATATGAGCAGTTCTTC. Residues: CASSLYEQFF. Supplemented by reference TRBV7-9 and TRBJ2-1, the full variable domain reads DTGVSQNPRHKITKRGQNVTFRCDPISEHNRLYWYRQTLGQGPEFLTYFQNEAQLEKSRLLSDRFSAERPKGSFSTLEIQRTEQGDSAMYLCASSLYEQFFGPGTRLTVL.

The rearrangement uses TRBV4-1 and TRBJ1-6, with 7 bases aligning to TRBD1. CDR1 is MGHRA, CDR2 YSYEKL, per germline. The CDR3 length is 15 residues. Trimming at V came to 0 bases and at J to 5 bases, leaving 1 base not matched to a gene. CDR3 amino acids: CASSQDGTDNSPLHF. DNA of the CDR3: TGCGCCAGCAGCCAAGATGGGACAGATAATTCACCCCTCCACTTT.

This chain links TRBV5-1 with TRBJ1-2; 8 bases are a match to TRBD1. This CDR3 contains 14 residues. Trimming at V came to 4 bases and at J to 6 bases, leaving 8 bases not matched to a gene. Germline lookup yields CDR1 SGHRS and CDR2 YFSETQ. CDR3 amino acids: CASSPATGEDGYTF. CDR3 DNA: TGCGCCAGCAGCCCGGCGACAGGGGAGGATGGCTACACCTTC.

The CDR3 DNA sequence: TGCGCCAGCAGCCAAAATCGACTAGACACCGGGGAGCTGTTTTTT. The encoded protein is CASSQNRLDTGELFF. The chain employs TRBV4-3 and TRBJ2-2; a weak D match, TRBD2 (6 bases). Germline V gene data show CDR1 as LGHNA and CDR2 as YSLEER. The CDR3 is made up of 15 amino acids. Trimming took off 2 bases at V and 3 bases at J, with 10 bases between the two ends.

V usage is TRBV5-1 and J usage is TRBJ1-3; D is possibly TRBD1 (5 bases). The CDR3 is 16 amino acids. CDR1 SGHRS and CDR2 YFSETQ come from the germline V gene. V gave up 0 bases and J gave up 0 bases, with 10 bases separating them. In nucleotides, the CDR3 is TGCGCCAGCAGCTTGGGTGGGGCCTACTCTGGAAACACCATATATTTT. It codes for CASSLGGAYSGNTIYF.

V usage is TRBV9 and J usage is TRBJ1-2, with D possibly matching TRBD1 (6 bases). V was clipped by 4 bases and J by 4 bases, with 14 bases between them. Germline CDR1 reads SGDLS; CDR2 reads YYNGEE. The CDR3 covers 14 residues. CDR3 loop: CASSFTDRPYGYTF. The CDR3 DNA reads TGTGCCAGCAGCTTCACGGACAGACCCTATGGCTACACCTTC.

This chain uses TRBV14 with TRBJ2-1, with 7 bases that match TRBD1. The J segment lost 0 bases and the V segment lost 4 bases, leaving 3 bases of the junction unmatched. The germline gives CDR1 SGHDN, CDR2 FVKESK. CDR3 length equals 15 residues. The CDR3: CASSRGQVSYNEQFF. CDR3 coding DNA: TGTGCCAGCAGCCGAGGACAGGTCTCCTACAATGAGCAGTTCTTC.

The rearrangement links TRBV28 to TRBJ2-5; D perhaps matches TRBD1 (7 bases). TRBJ2-7 explains the end of the DNA better; the J call may be wrong. The CDR3 is 13 amino acids. Looked up from germline, CDR1 is MDHEN and CDR2 is SYDVKM. CDR3 DNA: TGTGCCAGCAGAATTCAGGGGGGCCACGAGCAGTACTTC. It codes for CASRIQGGHEQYF.

The chain combines TRBV7-3 with TRBJ2-2; 8 nucleotides align to TRBD2. After removal of 0 bases from V and 7 bases from J, the junction contained 7 bases not matched to a gene. Looked up from germline, CDR1 is SGHTA and CDR2 is FQGTGA. The CDR3 runs 16 residues. The CDR3 loop reads CASSLTVGLDSGELFF. The CDR3 DNA follows: TGTGCCAGCAGCTTAACAGTGGGACTAGATAGCGGGGAGCTGTTTTTT.

The V and J genes are TRBV4-2 and TRBJ1-1; 7 nucleotides line up with TRBD1. CDR3 length: 14 amino acids. With 4 bases clipped from V and 1 base from J, the junction kept 3 bases outside the gene matches. Germline assignment: CDR1 LGHNA and CDR2 YNFKEQ. CDR3: CASSLNRGNTEAFF. CDR3 DNA sequence: TGTGCCAGCAGCCTCAACAGGGGGAACACTGAAGCTTTCTTT.

The rearrangement uses TRBV10-3 and TRBJ2-3; no definite D call. Germline V gene data show CDR1 as ENHRY and CDR2 as SYGVKD. The V gene lost 8 bases and the J gene lost 9 bases, with 18 bases spanning the gap. This CDR3 comprises 13 residues. CDR3 DNA sequence: TGTGCCATCGTAACAAGTACCTGGGCAACGCAGTATTTT. This encodes CAIVTSTWATQYF.